Included here is one T cell receptor beta chain sequence, with context. The data were taken from a study of cytomegalovirus exposure and HLA in healthy donors. This PCR relied on a set of 60 Vbeta primers and 13 Jbeta primers. Some clones are missing from TCRdb's copy, which holds only in-frame ones; the method was immunoSEQ multiplex PCR. This sample yields a few hundred thousand clones, of which approximately 81% are seen a single time; around 3% belongs to the top ten. CDR1 MNHEY and CDR2 SMNVEV come from the germline V gene (reference sequence). CDR3 length: 14 amino acids. Trimming removed 3 bases at V and 6 bases at J, with 14 bases between.

The genes are TRBV27 and TRBJ1-2, with D possibly matching TRBD1 (5 bases). Sequenced sample: PBMCs. This TCR was sampled from a man aged 25 to 45 in good health and CMV-seronegative. In nucleotides, the CDR3 is TGTGCCAGCAGTTTCAGAGGGGCGGGGGATGGCTACACCTTC. Its protein product is CASSFRGAGDGYTF.